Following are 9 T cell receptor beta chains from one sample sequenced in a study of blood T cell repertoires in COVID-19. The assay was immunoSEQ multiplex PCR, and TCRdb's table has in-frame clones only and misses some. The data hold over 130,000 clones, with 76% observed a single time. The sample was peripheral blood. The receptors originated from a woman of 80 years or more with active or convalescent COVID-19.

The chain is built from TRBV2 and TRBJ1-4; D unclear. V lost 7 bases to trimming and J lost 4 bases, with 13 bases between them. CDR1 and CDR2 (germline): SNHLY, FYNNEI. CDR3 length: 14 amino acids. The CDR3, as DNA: TGTGCCAGCAATCGATTAACAAATAATGAAAAACTGTTTTTT. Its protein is CASNRLTNNEKLFF.

CDR3 nucleotides: TGTGCCAGCGCCGGGGGGTCTTCCTACGAGCAGTACTTC. As protein: CASAGGSSYEQYF. The chain joins TRBV27 to TRBJ2-7, with TRBD2 matching 7 bases. After removal of 8 bases from V and 1 base from J, the junction contained 5 bases not matched to a gene. The CDR3 covers 13 residues. Per the germline V gene, CDR1 is MNHEY and CDR2 is SMNVEV (reference sequence).

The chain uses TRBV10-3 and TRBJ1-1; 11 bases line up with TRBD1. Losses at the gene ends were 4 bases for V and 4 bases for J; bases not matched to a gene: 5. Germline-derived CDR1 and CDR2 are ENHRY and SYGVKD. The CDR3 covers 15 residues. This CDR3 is CAISARTGGFTEAFF. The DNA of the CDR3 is TGTGCCATCAGTGCCCGGACAGGGGGCTTCACTGAAGCTTTCTTT.

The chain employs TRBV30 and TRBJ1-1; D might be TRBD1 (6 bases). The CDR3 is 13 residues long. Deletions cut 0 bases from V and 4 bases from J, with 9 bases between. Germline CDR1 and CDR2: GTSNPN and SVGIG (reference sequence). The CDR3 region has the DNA TGTGCCTGGAGTGTCGGCAGGGGCACTGAAGCTTTCTTT. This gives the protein CAWSVGRGTEAFF.

The CDR3 loop reads CASSLSGRNNEQFF. As DNA, the CDR3 is TGTGCCAGCAGTTTATCGGGGAGGAACAATGAGCAGTTCTTC. The chain recombines TRBV28 with TRBJ2-1; possibly TRBD2 for D (6 bases). From germline, CDR1 is MDHEN and CDR2 SYDVKM. This CDR3 is 14 amino acids long. V was clipped by 1 base and J by 5 bases, with 9 bases between them.

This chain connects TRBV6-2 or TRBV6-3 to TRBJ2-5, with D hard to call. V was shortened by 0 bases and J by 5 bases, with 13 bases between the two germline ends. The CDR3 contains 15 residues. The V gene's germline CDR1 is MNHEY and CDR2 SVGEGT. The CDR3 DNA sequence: TGTGCCAGCAGTTACTCGCTAGGCTCAAGCGAGACCCAGTACTTC. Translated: CASSYSLGSSETQYF.

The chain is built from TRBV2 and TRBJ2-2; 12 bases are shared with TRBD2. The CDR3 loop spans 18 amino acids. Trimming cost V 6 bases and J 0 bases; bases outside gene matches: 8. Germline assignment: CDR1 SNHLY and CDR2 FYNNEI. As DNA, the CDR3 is TGTGCCAGCAGGCGACTAGCGGGGGCCGTTACGAACACCGGGGAGCTGTTTTTT. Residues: CASRRLAGAVTNTGELFF.

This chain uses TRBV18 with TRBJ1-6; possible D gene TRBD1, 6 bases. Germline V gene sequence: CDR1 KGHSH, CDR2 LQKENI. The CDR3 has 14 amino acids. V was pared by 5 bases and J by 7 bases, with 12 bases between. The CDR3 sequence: CASSKDSRNSPLHF. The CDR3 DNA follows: TGTGCCAGCTCAAAGGACAGTCGCAATTCACCCCTCCACTTT.

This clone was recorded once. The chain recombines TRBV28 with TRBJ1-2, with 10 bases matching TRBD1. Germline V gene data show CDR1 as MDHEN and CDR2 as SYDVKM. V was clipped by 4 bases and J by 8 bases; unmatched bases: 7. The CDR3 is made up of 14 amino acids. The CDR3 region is CASSSGQGSSGYTF. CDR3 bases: TGTGCCAGCAGTTCGGGACAGGGGTCGTCAGGCTACACCTTC.